This is a list of T cell receptor beta chains from one sample in a study of shared clonotypes between healthy human individuals. The assay was immunoSEQ multiplex PCR, and TCRdb's table has in-frame clones only and misses some. The repertoire holds a few million clones, with 85% to 95% as singletons. The specimen was naive CD4+ T cells from PBMCs. The receptors here all came from a man between 18 and 35 years old in good health. Some clones in this sample may be carry-over from other donors' samples. Each CDR3 is given with its conserved first and last residue. The D gene is left open where the match is weak. Clone size is not always given. Where it is, it says once, few, many or a class for expanded clones.

J: TRBJ1-3
size: NA
V: TRBV7-9
D: TRBD1
CDR3: CASSRDRDGNTIYF
DNA: TGTGCCAGCAGCCGGGACAGGGATGGAAACACCATATATTTT

J: TRBJ1-1
size: NA
V: TRBV28
D: TRBD1
CDR3: CASSLTGGPFTEAFF
DNA: TGTGCCAGCAGTTTGACAGGGGGACCGTTCACTGAAGCTTTCTTT

J: TRBJ2-3
size: NA
V: TRBV29-1
D: TRBD1
CDR3: CSVVVRGRGDTQYF
DNA: TGCAGCGTTGTGGTGAGGGGGCGAGGGGATACGCAGTATTTT

J: TRBJ2-2
size: NA
V: TRBV28
D: TRBD1
CDR3: CASSLTGANTGELFF
DNA: TGTGCCAGCAGTTTGACAGGGGCGAACACCGGGGAGCTGTTTTTT

J: TRBJ2-2
size: few
V: TRBV2
D: TRBD1
CDR3: CASSETGGNTGELFF
DNA: TGTGCCAGCAGCGAGACAGGGGGTAACACCGGGGAGCTGTTTTTT

J: TRBJ1-2
size: NA
V: TRBV5-1
D: TRBD1
CDR3: CASSSTTGAGYTF
DNA: TGCGCCAGCAGCTCTACTACAGGGGCTGGCTACACCTTC

J: TRBJ1-2
size: NA
V: TRBV29-1
D: NA
CDR3: CSDRQVGTHYGYTF
DNA: TGCAGCGATCGACAGGTCGGAACCCACTATGGCTACACCTTC

J: TRBJ2-3
size: NA
V: TRBV10-3
D: TRBD2
CDR3: CATREASGSFTDTQYF
DNA: TGTGCCACCCGTGAGGCTAGCGGGAGTTTTACAGATACGCAGTATTTT

J: TRBJ2-6
size: NA
V: TRBV19
D: NA
CDR3: CASSIPLSGANVLTF
DNA: TGTGCCAGTAGTATCCCACTCTCTGGGGCCAACGTCCTGACTTTC

J: TRBJ2-1
size: NA
V: TRBV6-5
D: NA
CDR3: CASSYSERAYNEQFF
DNA: TGTGCCAGCAGTTACTCGGAGAGAGCCTACAATGAGCAGTTCTTC

J: TRBJ1-4
size: NA
V: TRBV5-1
D: NA
CDR3: CASSFRAQGGEKLFF
DNA: TGCGCCAGCAGCTTCCGGGCCCAGGGAGGCGAAAAACTGTTTTTT

J: TRBJ2-5
size: NA
V: TRBV6-1
D: NA
CDR3: CASSEFSRASQETQYF
DNA: TGTGCCAGCAGTGAATTTAGCAGGGCTTCCCAAGAGACCCAGTACTTC

J: TRBJ1-1
size: NA
V: TRBV5-1
D: NA
CDR3: CASSDAGGPTEAFF
DNA: TGCGCCAGCAGCGACGCCGGGGGGCCAACTGAAGCTTTCTTT

J: TRBJ2-3
size: NA
V: TRBV25-1
D: NA
CDR3: CASSQFPGEGTDTQYF
DNA: TGTGCCAGCAGCCAATTTCCCGGGGAGGGCACAGATACGCAGTATTTT

J: TRBJ2-3
size: NA
V: TRBV5-1
D: NA
CDR3: CASSPTPDTQYF
DNA: TGCGCCAGCAGCCCAACCCCAGATACGCAGTATTTT

J: TRBJ2-5
size: NA
V: TRBV7-9
D: NA
CDR3: CASSFSLRNQETQYF
DNA: TGTGCCAGCAGCTTCTCCCTACGGAACCAAGAGACCCAGTACTTC

J: TRBJ2-7
size: NA
V: TRBV28
D: TRBD2
CDR3: CASRLAGGSYEQYF
DNA: TGTGCCAGCAGGTTAGCGGGAGGGAGCTACGAGCAGTACTTC

J: TRBJ1-2
size: NA
V: TRBV6-5
D: NA
CDR3: CATSSNPDNGYTF
DNA: TGTGCCACCTCGAGTAACCCTGACAATGGCTACACCTTC

J: TRBJ2-2
size: once
V: TRBV21-1
D: NA
CDR3: CASSKPDGNNTGELFF
DNA: TGTGCCAGCAGCAAACCCGACGGCAATAACACCGGGGAGCTGTTTTTT

J: TRBJ2-7
size: NA
V: TRBV18
D: NA
CDR3: CASSPQVTAFDEQYF
DNA: TGTGCCAGCTCACCACAGGTGACCGCTTTTGACGAGCAGTACTTC

J: TRBJ1-1
size: few
V: TRBV28
D: NA
CDR3: CASILRALNTEAFF
DNA: TGTGCCAGCATCCTCAGGGCGTTGAACACTGAAGCTTTCTTT

J: TRBJ2-7
size: NA
V: TRBV10-3
D: TRBD1
CDR3: CATRGQVEDEQYF
DNA: TGTGCCACAAGGGGACAGGTTGAGGACGAGCAGTACTTC

J: TRBJ1-2
size: NA
V: TRBV19
D: NA
CDR3: CASTLSGLGGSNYGYTF
DNA: TGTGCCAGTACTCTCTCGGGCCTGGGCGGTTCTAACTATGGCTACACCTTC

J: TRBJ2-1
size: once
V: TRBV9
D: TRBD2
CDR3: CASSVAGLAGAKQFF
DNA: TGTGCCAGCAGCGTGGCGGGACTAGCGGGAGCGAAGCAGTTCTTC